This paragraph reports one T cell receptor beta chain. Its target is not known. The data belong to a study of T cell responses to AZD1222 COVID-19 vaccine. Study-level points and caveats: It was only six AZD1222 recipients who were seropositive at baseline.

Profiling relied on immunoSEQ multiplex PCR, and the TCRdb table lists in-frame clones only, not all of them. This table has roughly 110,000 clones, roughly 90% appearing once. Germline V gene sequence: CDR1 ENHRY, CDR2 SYGVKD. The CDR3 has 16 amino acids. V shed 3 bases and J shed 1 base, with 13 bases lying between them. The sequencing here drew on peripheral blood, taken 28 days after the second AZD1222 dose. The source of this sequence is an adult who received the AZD1222 COVID-19 vaccine. J is TRBJ1-5 and V is TRBV10-3; possible D gene TRBD1, 5 bases. CDR3 loop: CAISEWDPRSNQPQHF. CDR3 sequence (DNA): TGTGCCATCAGTGAATGGGACCCTAGGAGCAATCAGCCCCAGCATTTT.